The sequence of this T cell receptor (beta chain) was determined in a study of cytomegalovirus exposure and HLA in healthy donors. TCRdb's copy holds only in-frame clones and misses some; the assay was immunoSEQ multiplex PCR. The table lists over 200,000 clones, approximately 80% of them singletons, with 11% to 15% in the top ten. Worth noting for this clone: Its specificity is unknown.

General study results and limits: The study designated 150 to 200 TCR beta chains cytomegalovirus-associated. Reports credit the classifier with highly specific, highly sensitive diagnosis of cytomegalovirus status.

Trimming cost V 5 bases and J 6 bases, with 19 bases left between them. The CDR3 has 15 amino acids. Germline V gene sequence: CDR1 KGHSH, CDR2 LQKENI. These donors were members of the 120-subject validation cohort, a group separate from the roughly 670-subject first cohort. Sample: PBMCs. This chain connects TRBV18 to TRBJ2-5; maybe TRBD2 (5 bases). The TCR sequence derives from a woman between 25 and 40 years old in good health and CMV-seropositive. The CDR3 loop reads CASSLKGGLDQTQYF. CDR3 nucleotide sequence: TGTGCCAGCTCATTGAAAGGCGGGTTAGATCAGACCCAGTACTTC.